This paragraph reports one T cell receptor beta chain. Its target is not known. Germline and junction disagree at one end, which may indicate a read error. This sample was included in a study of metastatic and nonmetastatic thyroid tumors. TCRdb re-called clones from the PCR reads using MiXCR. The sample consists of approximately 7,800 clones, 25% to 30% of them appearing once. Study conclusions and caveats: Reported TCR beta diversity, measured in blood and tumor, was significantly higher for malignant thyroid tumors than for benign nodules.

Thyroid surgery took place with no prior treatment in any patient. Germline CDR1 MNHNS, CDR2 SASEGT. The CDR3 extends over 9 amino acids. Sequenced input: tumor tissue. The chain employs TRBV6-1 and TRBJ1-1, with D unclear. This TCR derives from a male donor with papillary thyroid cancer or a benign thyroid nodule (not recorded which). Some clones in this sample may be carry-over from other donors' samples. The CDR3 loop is CASSGGLHF. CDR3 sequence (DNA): TGTGCCAGCAGTGGAGGGCTTCATTTT.